Below, 3 T cell receptor beta chains from the same sample are listed, as sequenced in a study of T cells in Graves' hyperthyroidism and ophthalmopathy. TCR beta CDR3 regions were amplified from RNA transcripts. The HTBI primer set served for first-round RT-PCR of the TCR CDR3. TCRdb independently ran MiXCR on the multiplex PCR reads; one entry per CDR3 protein. Among 550,000 to 700,000 distinct CDR3 sequences listed, roughly 15% were seen once. The sequenced material came from blood. The receptors were gathered from a woman aged 40 to 55 with Graves' ophthalmopathy.

This clonotype was counted ten times or more. The chain combines TRBV19 with TRBJ2-7, with D hard to call. Germline-derived CDR1 and CDR2 are LNHDA and SQIVND (reference sequence). This CDR3 contains 14 residues. V lost 4 bases to trimming and J lost 6 bases, with 16 bases between them. The CDR3: CASSKGSFQPEQYF. The CDR3 nucleotides read TGTGCCAGTAGTAAAGGGTCATTCCAGCCCGAGCAGTACTTC.

In this sample, this clonotype turned up many times. This rearrangement joins TRBV6-2 or TRBV6-3 to TRBJ2-2, with D perhaps TRBD2 (5 bases). Looked up from germline, CDR1 is MNHEY and CDR2 is SVGEGT. The ends were cut back, 0 bases at V and 7 bases at J, with 9 bases in the middle. The CDR3 has 14 amino acids. The CDR3 region is CASSYSEAVGELFF. The CDR3 nucleotides read TGTGCCAGCAGTTACTCGGAAGCGGTCGGGGAGCTGTTTTTT.

This clonotype showed up many times. CDR3 protein: CASRSSPNYEQYF. CDR3 nucleotides: TGTGCCAGCCGGTCCAGTCCGAACTACGAGCAGTACTTC. The J gene is TRBJ2-7, the V gene TRBV28; D is unresolved. Germline V gives CDR1 MDHEN, CDR2 SYDVKM. This CDR3 has 13 amino acids. V gave up 8 bases and J gave up 3 bases, with 14 bases separating them.